Following are 27 T cell receptor beta chains from one sample sequenced in a study of tumor-infiltrating lymphocytes in primary liver carcinoma. The source of the blood RNA was unsorted whole blood, and germline DNA was extracted as well. TCR beta cDNA came from about 450 ng total RNA, primed with a constant-region primer. Library construction for TCR beta comprised three nested multiplex PCR rounds performed with slightly modified ARM-PCR. Each of the first two PCR rounds ran nine to ten cycles with TRBV1-TRBV30 forward and C-beta reverse primers. TCRdb reprocessed the multiplex PCR reads with MiXCR, giving one entry per CDR3 protein. The sample lists almost 200,000 distinct CDR3 sequences; about 65% were seen once. Sequencing used peripheral blood. These receptors were obtained from a woman aged 60 to 75 with primary liver carcinoma and hepatitis B virus infection.

The chain uses TRBV11-3 and TRBJ2-3, with D unclear. The CDR3 spans 15 residues. The V end was cut by 9 bases, the J end by 1 base, with 17 bases between. The germline gives CDR1 SGHNT, CDR2 YENEEA. CDR3 amino acids: CASNLELGGTDTQYF. CDR3 coding DNA: TGTGCCAGTAACTTAGAATTGGGCGGCACAGATACGCAGTATTTT.

As concerns this clonotype: At one of its ends the junction is not consistent with the germline gene, which may arise from a read error. The chain links TRBV11-2 to TRBJ2-3; a possible D gene is TRBD1 (5 bases). The CDR3 is made up of 13 amino acids. Germline loops: CDR1 SGHAT, CDR2 FQNNGV. CDR3 in DNA: TGTGCCAGCAGCTTACAGGGAAGAGATAAGCAGTATTTT. Protein sequence: CASSLQGRDKQYF.

This clonotype was detected once. This sequence may be a read error, since a much larger clone differs from it by one base. As the CDR3 is not closed by the conserved phenylalanine or tryptophan, this likely results from a read error. The chain has TRBV6-1 and TRBJ2-7, with D tentatively TRBD2 (6 bases). This CDR3 has 13 residues. The ends were cut back, 10 bases at V and 0 bases at J, with 13 bases in the middle. Germline loops: CDR1 MNHNS, CDR2 SASEGT. CDR3 sequence: CAINRDSSYEQYS. CDR3 in DNA: TGTGCCATCAACCGGGACTCCTCCTACGAGCAGTACTCC.

This clonotype has more than one count but fewer than ten. This chain uses TRBV7-8 with TRBJ1-1, with D unresolved. V was pared by 2 bases and J by 0 bases, with 7 bases between. Germline CDR1 reads SGHVS; CDR2 reads FQNEAQ. This CDR3 is 14 amino acids long. CDR3 bases: TGTGCCAGCAGCTTACCTACTATGAACACTGAAGCTTTCTTT. This codes for CASSLPTMNTEAFF.

In the case of this clonotype: The final CDR3 position lacks the conserved phenylalanine or tryptophan, pointing to a likely read error. This chain uses TRBV12-3 or TRBV12-4 with TRBJ1-1; perhaps TRBD1 as D (5 bases). This CDR3 region has 13 residues. CDR3 amino acids: CVSNRGVNTEAFS. The CDR3 coding sequence is TGTGTCAGCAACCGGGGGGTTAACACTGAAGCTTTCTCT.

In its sample, this clonotype was seen once. The chain couples TRBV4-1 to TRBJ2-7, with D uncertain. The CDR3 is made up of 16 amino acids. V dropped 0 bases and J dropped 2 bases, with 14 bases sitting between them. CDR1 and CDR2 (germline): MGHRA, YSYEKL. The CDR3 DNA is TGCGCCAGCAGCCAAGACGGAAATTTCACCACCTACGAGCAGTACTTC. It is translated as CASSQDGNFTTYEQYF.

About this clonotype itself: At one end the junction does not follow the germline gene, possibly because of a read error. This rearrangement joins TRBV4-1 to TRBJ2-7; tentatively, D is TRBD2 (6 bases). Germline V gives CDR1 MGHRA, CDR2 YSYEKL. This CDR3 spans 15 amino acids. The CDR3 nucleotides read TGCGCTAGCAGCGTCGGAGGGGTCCCTAGGAACGAGCAGTACTTC. It is translated as CASSVGGVPRNEQYF.

On this clonotype: Possible read error: a much larger clone is one base away. CDR3 nucleotides: TGCAGCGTTGTGGGGGGAGGTGGCTACACCTTC. Protein sequence: CSVVGGGGYTF. The genes are TRBV29-1 and TRBJ1-2; D might be TRBD1 (5 bases). V lost 4 bases to trimming and J lost 7 bases, with 10 bases between them. From germline, CDR1 is SQVTM and CDR2 ANQGSEA. The CDR3 length is 11 residues.

Comment on this clonotype: A much larger clonotype is one base distant, so this may be a read error. This chain uses TRBV6-6 with TRBJ2-3, with 9 positions matching TRBD2. V gave up 0 bases and J gave up 1 base; unmatched junction bases: 5. The V gene's germline CDR1 is MNHNY and CDR2 SVGAGI (reference sequence). The CDR3 extends over 17 amino acids. The CDR3 DNA reads TGTGCCAGCAGTTACTCCGGAAGGACTAGCGGCACAGATACGCAGTATTTT. Its translation is CASSYSGRTSGTDTQYF.

About this clonotype itself: At one of its ends the junction is not consistent with the germline gene, which may arise from a read error. CDR3 amino acids: CTSNFGGGYEQYF. The CDR3 nucleotides are TGTACCAGCAACTTCGGCGGGGGTTACGAGCAGTACTTC. The gene calls are TRBV11-2 and TRBJ2-7, with 7 bases aligning to TRBD2. CDR3 length: 13 amino acids. Germline CDR1 is SGHAT and CDR2 is FQNNGV.

The gene calls are TRBV28 and TRBJ2-3; the D is unclear. The CDR3 covers 17 residues. The V gene lost 3 bases and the J gene lost 4 bases, with 20 bases spanning the gap. CDR1 is MDHEN, CDR2 SYDVKM, per germline. The chain's CDR3 is CASSFLSLKVAPDTQYF. The CDR3 bases are TGTGCCAGCAGTTTCCTAAGCTTAAAGGTGGCCCCAGATACGCAGTATTTT. Drawing the rest from reference TRBV28 and TRBJ2-3, the complete variable domain is DVKVTQSSRYLVKRTGEKVFLECVQDMDHENMFWYRQDPGLGLRLIYFSYDVKMKEKGDIPEGYSVSREKKERFSLILESASTNQTSMYLCASSFLSLKVAPDTQYFGPGTRLTVL.

This sequence joins TRBV19 and TRBJ1-6; no definite D call. Trimming stripped 5 bases from V and 9 bases from J, with 17 bases between. The CDR3 runs to 15 residues. The germline V gene encodes CDR1 LNHDA and CDR2 SQIVND (reference sequence). CDR3 loop: CASSSVPIFTSPLHF. CDR3 DNA sequence: TGTGCCAGTAGTTCAGTGCCCATCTTCACTTCACCCCTCCACTTT. Full variable domain (outside the CDR3, taken from reference TRBV19 and TRBJ1-6): DGGITQSPKYLFRKEGQNVTLSCEQNLNHDAMYWYRQDPGQGLRLIYYSQIVNDFQKGDIAEGYSVSREKKESFPLTVTSAQKNPTAFYLCASSSVPIFTSPLHFGNGTRLTVT.

Only one count was recorded for this clonotype. With a much larger clone just one base away, this may be a read error. The J gene is TRBJ2-1, the V gene TRBV12-3 or TRBV12-4; TRBD2 matches 8 bases. The V and J ends lost 2 bases and 8 bases, in that order; junction bases with no gene match: 14. The CDR3 totals 17 residues. The CDR3 nucleotides are TGTGCCAGCAGTTTACGAACCCTTGGCGGGAGGCAGGATGAGCAGTTCTTC. Residues: CASSLRTLGGRQDEQFF.

With respect to this clonotype: The CDR3 does not close with the conserved phenylalanine or tryptophan, likely indicating a read error. V and J are TRBV6-2 or TRBV6-3 and TRBJ2-1; D gene ambiguous. V lost 5 bases to trimming and J lost 10 bases, with 12 bases between them. This CDR3 has 12 residues. Germline values: CDR1 MNHEY, CDR2 SVGEGT. This CDR3 is CASSATSIEQFS. The CDR3 region has the DNA TGTGCCAGCAGTGCCACTTCTATAGAGCAGTTCTCC.

This clonotype appeared once. A much larger clonotype is one base distant, so this may be a read error. This sequence joins TRBV6-2 or TRBV6-3 and TRBJ2-1; D unclear. The CDR3 runs to 11 residues. CDR1 and CDR2 from the germline V gene are MNHEY and SVGEGT. CDR3 coding DNA: TGTGCCAGCAGCCGCAACAATAAGCAGTTCTTC. Translated, it gives CASSRNNKQFF.

There are many counts of this clonotype. The V and J genes are TRBV5-4 and TRBJ2-7; TRBD2 matches 8 bases. Germline V lookup: CDR1 SGHNT, CDR2 YYREEE (reference sequence). Losses at the gene ends were 4 bases for V and 0 bases for J; bases not matched to a gene: 6. The CDR3 has 15 amino acids. The CDR3 sequence is CASSNSGSCSYEQYF. In DNA form, the CDR3 reads TGTGCCAGCAGCAACAGCGGGAGCTGCTCCTACGAGCAGTACTTC.

This chain connects TRBV30 to TRBJ2-2; 10 nucleotides line up with TRBD2. The CDR3 is 18 amino acids. The germline V gene has CDR1 GTSNPN and CDR2 SVGIG (reference sequence). The ends lost 4 bases at V and 3 bases at J; junction bases unmatched: 14. CDR3 DNA sequence: TGTGCCTGGACCGGGAACAGAGCGGGAGGGGGGTACACCGGGGAGCTGTTTTTT. It is translated as CAWTGNRAGGGYTGELFF.

This clonotype was seen only a few times. The CDR3 bases are TGTGCCAGCAGCTTTGGTGAGCAGTTCTTC. Encoded protein: CASSFGEQFF. The J gene is TRBJ2-1, the V gene TRBV7-9; the D is unclear. Trimming pared 3 bases from V and 9 bases from J, leaving 3 bases between. Germline values: CDR1 SEHNR, CDR2 FQNEAQ (reference sequence). The CDR3 totals 10 residues.

The J gene is TRBJ2-1, the V gene TRBV5-6, with D perhaps TRBD1 (6 bases). The V and J ends lost 2 bases and 7 bases respectively, with 10 bases between them. The CDR3 has 13 residues. In germline, CDR1 is SGHDT, CDR2 YYEEEE. The CDR3 is CASSLETGNEQFF. The CDR3 DNA is TGTGCCAGCAGCTTAGAAACAGGGAATGAGCAGTTCTTC.

The chain is built from TRBV11-2 and TRBJ2-3; D possibly corresponds to TRBD2 (6 bases). CDR1 SGHAT and CDR2 FQNNGV come from the germline V gene. V lost 6 bases and J 4 bases, leaving 20 bases between the germline ends. The CDR3 length is 16 residues. The CDR3 loop is CASSPELASSADTQYF. In DNA form, the CDR3 reads TGTGCCAGCAGTCCAGAACTTGCTTCTAGCGCAGATACGCAGTATTTT.

There are many counts of this clonotype. V is TRBV5-4 and J is TRBJ2-3, with TRBD1 as a possible D gene (5 bases). Trimming stripped 2 bases from V and 8 bases from J, with 6 bases between. CDR3 length: 11 amino acids. CDR1 SGHNT and CDR2 YYREEE come from the germline V gene (reference sequence). CDR3 bases: TGTGCCAGCAGCTTAGGGGCTACGCAGTATTTT. It specifies CASSLGATQYF.

A few counts support this clonotype. The chain carries TRBV28 and TRBJ2-7, with D hard to call. CDR3 length: 14 residues. V lost 8 bases, J lost 1 base, and 15 bases lay in between. CDR1 is MDHEN, CDR2 SYDVKM, per germline. CDR3 sequence (DNA): TGTGCCAGCTTCGGGTCCGGCATGTCCTACGAGCAGTACTTC. Translation: CASFGSGMSYEQYF.

Comments on this clonotype: The junction and the germline gene differ at one end; a read error may be behind it. The chain links TRBV5-4 to TRBJ2-6, with no clear D. This CDR3 comprises 16 residues. Germline V gene lookup returns CDR1 SGHNT and CDR2 YYREEE (reference sequence). The CDR3 sequence is CGSSRYTSSGANVLTF. CDR3 DNA sequence: TGTGGCAGCAGCCGATATACTTCCTCTGGGGCCAACGTCCTGACTTTC.

For this clonotype: This sequence may be a read error, since a much larger clone differs from it by one base. The chain uses TRBV6-6 and TRBJ1-1, with D uncertain. V was cut by 5 bases and J by 0 bases, with 16 bases left in between. Germline loops: CDR1 MNHNY, CDR2 SVGAGI (reference sequence). The CDR3 contains 16 residues. CDR3: CASSAGLGWLNTEAFF. CDR3 nucleotide sequence: TGTGCCAGCAGTGCCGGCCTGGGATGGTTGAACACTGAAGCTTTCTTT.

A remark on this clonotype: This may arise from a read error, as a much more abundant clone is one base away. The V gene is TRBV12-3 or TRBV12-4, the J gene TRBJ1-6; tentative D call: TRBD1 (5 bases). V was clipped by 7 bases and J by 4 bases, with 8 bases between them. The CDR3 has 13 residues. The CDR3 DNA sequence: TGTGCCAGCACCAGGGAATATAATTCACCCCTCCACTTT. Amino acid sequence: CASTREYNSPLHF.

This clonotype has a single count. A much larger clone differs by one base, so this may be a read error. This chain connects TRBV28 to TRBJ2-3; TRBD2 matches 7 bases. Germline-derived CDR1 and CDR2 are MDHEN and SYDVKM. This CDR3 is 12 amino acids long. The CDR3 region is CATQAGSDMQYF. The CDR3 DNA reads TGTGCCACCCAAGCGGGGAGCGATATGCAGTATTTT. The full variable domain, in which reference TRBV28 and TRBJ2-3 provide the parts outside the CDR3, is DVKVTQSSRYLVKRTGEKVFLECVQDMDHENMFWYRQDPGLGLRLIYFSYDVKMKEKGDIPEGYSVSREKKERFSLILESASTNQTSMYLCATQAGSDMQYFGPGTRLTVL.

In the case of this clonotype: This clone may be a read error of a much larger clone one base away. V and J are TRBV7-8 and TRBJ2-1; unclear D gene. Germline V lookup: CDR1 SGHVS, CDR2 FQNEAQ. The CDR3 covers 11 residues. V lost 7 bases, J lost 3 bases, and 4 bases lay in between. The CDR3 is CASKIYNEQFF. CDR3 bases: TGTGCCAGCAAGATCTACAATGAGCAGTTCTTC. Complete variable domain (other parts from reference TRBV7-8 and TRBJ2-1): GAGVSQSPRYKVAKRGQDVALRCDPISGHVSLFWYQQALGQGPEFLTYFQNEAQLDKSGLPSDRFFAERPEGSVSTLKIQRTQQEDSAVYLCASKIYNEQFFGPGTRLTVL.